One sample yielded the 31 T cell receptor beta chains listed below, sequenced in a study of blood T cells in healthy people across ages. It was with a sample-barcoded 5' primer and a J-beta primer mix that a second PCR of about 6 to 12 cycles was run. One entry per CDR3 protein results from TCRdb running MiXCR on the 5' RACE reads. Of about 800,000 distinct CDR3 sequences listed, around 25% are singletons. These data were also filed under a second study, of T cells of mothers and their children.

Sequencing was performed on blood. The source is a boy under 18 in good health.

The chain employs TRBV4-1 and TRBJ2-7; 8 positions match TRBD1. Looked up from germline, CDR1 is MGHRA and CDR2 is YSYEKL. The V gene end was trimmed by 6 bases and the J gene end by 0 bases; junction bases not matched to a gene: 7. The CDR3 length is 15 residues. The CDR3 nucleotides are TGCGCCAGCAGGTCAACAGGGGGGAGCTCCTACGAGCAGTACTTC. Protein sequence: CASRSTGGSSYEQYF.

This clonotype has just a few counts. The V call is TRBV12-3 or TRBV12-4, the J call TRBJ1-1; tentatively, D is TRBD1 (6 bases). The V gene lost 4 bases and the J gene lost 1 base, with 7 bases spanning the gap. The CDR3 contains 13 residues. CDR3 sequence: CASSYRANTEAFF. CDR3 nucleotides: TGTGCCAGCAGTTACAGGGCGAACACTGAAGCTTTCTTT.

V is TRBV7-9 and J is TRBJ1-1, with D maybe TRBD1 (5 bases). Germline V gene sequence: CDR1 SEHNR, CDR2 FQNEAQ (reference sequence). This CDR3 comprises 13 residues. Trimming left V 10 bases short and J 4 bases short, with 16 bases between. The CDR3 loop reads CATSPPGGTEAFF. CDR3 nucleotide sequence: TGTGCCACTTCTCCCCCGGGGGGCACTGAAGCTTTCTTT. Supplemented by reference TRBV7-9 and TRBJ1-1, the full variable domain reads DTGVSQNPRHKITKRGQNVTFRCDPISEHNRLYWYRQTLGQGPEFLTYFQNEAQLEKSRLLSDRFSAERPKGSFSTLEIQRTEQGDSAMYLCATSPPGGTEAFFGQGTRLTVV.

The rearrangement uses TRBV19 and TRBJ2-7; 7 nucleotides align to TRBD2. The CDR3 is 14 residues long. From germline, CDR1 is LNHDA and CDR2 SQIVND (reference sequence). J lost 0 bases, V lost 6 bases, and 5 bases had no gene match. The CDR3: CASRWTRDSYEQYF. The CDR3 coding sequence is TGTGCCAGTAGATGGACTAGGGACTCCTACGAGCAGTACTTC.

The chain is built from TRBV7-8 and TRBJ2-1, with D uncertain. V lost 5 bases and J 3 bases, leaving 14 bases between the germline ends. This CDR3 is 15 amino acids long. Germline lookup yields CDR1 SGHVS and CDR2 FQNEAQ. This CDR3 is CASSPPQPIYNEQFF. CDR3 DNA sequence: TGTGCCAGCAGCCCCCCTCAGCCTATCTACAATGAGCAGTTCTTC.

This chain joins TRBV29-1 and TRBJ1-5; D gene unclear. CDR1 is SQVTM, CDR2 ANQGSEA, per germline. This CDR3 has 14 amino acids. Trimming shortened V by 3 bases and J by 0 bases, and 9 bases separated the two germline ends. The CDR3 sequence is CSVEAAYSNQPQHF. As DNA, the CDR3 is TGCAGCGTTGAGGCGGCCTATAGCAATCAGCCCCAGCATTTT.

This clonotype turned up a few times. This rearrangement joins TRBV2 to TRBJ2-3, with D possibly being TRBD2 (5 bases). This CDR3 comprises 14 residues. Germline CDR1 is SNHLY and CDR2 is FYNNEI. Trimming took off 4 bases at V and 0 bases at J, with 8 bases between the two ends. This chain's CDR3 is CASSGRTSTDTQYF. The CDR3 DNA sequence: TGTGCCAGCAGTGGCCGGACTAGCACAGATACGCAGTATTTT.

This clonotype was picked up a small number of times. One end of the junction is discordant with germline, which a read error may explain. The chain recombines TRBV20-1 with TRBJ2-4; D not certain. The CDR3 loop spans 13 amino acids. Germline assignment: CDR1 DFQATT and CDR2 SNEGSKA (reference sequence). The CDR3 loop reads CSARVVAKNTQYF. CDR3 coding DNA: TGCAGTGCAAGGGTAGTCGCCAAAAACACTCAGTACTTC.

CDR3 coding DNA: TGCAGCGTCATACCCCGGGACAAGGACAATGAGCAGTTCTTC. Its translation is CSVIPRDKDNEQFF. The chain carries TRBV29-1 and TRBJ2-1, with TRBD1 as a possible D gene (6 bases). This CDR3 is built from 14 residues. Trimming took off 6 bases at V and 5 bases at J, with 17 bases between the two ends. Germline loops: CDR1 SQVTM, CDR2 ANQGSEA.

Comment on this clonotype: The junction departs from the called germline gene at one end, perhaps through a read error. The V call is TRBV27, the J call TRBJ1-1; perhaps TRBD1 as D (5 bases). This CDR3 region has 15 residues. CDR1 MNHEY and CDR2 SMNVEV come from the germline V gene (reference sequence). The CDR3 loop is CASIAFGPKDTETFF. The CDR3 coding sequence is TGTGCCAGCATCGCTTTCGGACCTAAGGACACTGAAACTTTCTTT.

The V call is TRBV6-5, the J call TRBJ2-3; D possibly matches TRBD1 or TRBD2 (6 bases each). Germline CDR1 and CDR2: MNHEY and SVGAGI. This CDR3 is 15 amino acids long. V was shortened by 6 bases and J by 2 bases, with 15 bases between the two germline ends. The CDR3 DNA follows: TGTGCCAGCAGACCCTCGGGGGCGGACACAGATACGCAGTATTTT. Its translation: CASRPSGADTDTQYF.

The chain links TRBV2 to TRBJ1-1; tentative D call: TRBD1 (6 bases). Germline values: CDR1 SNHLY, CDR2 FYNNEI. The CDR3 has 12 amino acids. Trimming cost V 6 bases and J 6 bases, with 11 bases left between them. The DNA for the CDR3 is TGTGCCAGCAGCACAGGGTTCGCTGAAGCTTTCTTT. Protein: CASSTGFAEAFF.

The chain uses TRBV4-1 and TRBJ1-2; D not resolved. V lost 0 bases and J 4 bases, leaving 12 bases between the germline ends. CDR3 length: 15 amino acids. Germline V lookup: CDR1 MGHRA, CDR2 YSYEKL. DNA for the CDR3: TGCGCCAGCAGCCAAGAAGGAGGGTACGGCTATGGCTACACCTTC. This translates into CASSQEGGYGYGYTF.

As concerns this clonotype: Sequence at one end of the junction differs from germline and may be a read error. This chain links TRBV9 with TRBJ1-2, with D unresolved. CDR3 size: 15 residues. The germline gives CDR1 SGDLS, CDR2 YYNGEE. In DNA form, the CDR3 reads TGTGCCAGCAACGTAGTCGGGGATTTCTACGGTGGCTACACCTTC. It is translated as CASNVVGDFYGGYTF.

The chain uses TRBV11-2 and TRBJ2-7; tentative D call: TRBD1 (5 bases). The V and J ends lost 3 bases and 3 bases respectively, with 15 bases between them. This CDR3 spans 15 amino acids. Germline V gene sequence: CDR1 SGHAT, CDR2 FQNNGV. This CDR3 reads CASSFTGGLFYEQYF. DNA of the CDR3: TGTGCCAGCAGCTTTACAGGCGGTTTATTCTACGAGCAGTACTTC.

The chain carries TRBV20-1 and TRBJ1-6, with 8 bases that match TRBD1. J lost 5 bases, V lost 5 bases, and 2 bases had no gene match. Germline V gene data show CDR1 as DFQATT and CDR2 as SNEGSKA (reference sequence). CDR3 length: 13 amino acids. CDR3 in amino acids: CSAYRGDNSPLHF. In DNA, the CDR3 is TGCAGTGCTTACAGGGGGGATAATTCACCCCTCCACTTT.

This clonotype was seen only a few times. The rearrangement links TRBV4-3 to TRBJ2-7, with TRBD2 identical over 11 bases. This CDR3 has 17 residues. V dropped 1 base and J dropped 0; count of bases not matched to a gene: 5. From germline, CDR1 is LGHNA and CDR2 YSLEER. For the CDR3, the DNA is TGCGCCAGCAGCCAAGGGGCGACTAGCGGGATCTCCTACGAGCAGTACTTC. Its translation: CASSQGATSGISYEQYF.

This clonotype was seen at least ten times. The V and J genes are TRBV11-2 and TRBJ2-5; D is ambiguous. With 5 bases removed from V and 0 bases from J, the gap between germline ends came to 7 bases. The V gene's germline CDR1 is SGHAT and CDR2 FQNNGV. This CDR3 contains 13 residues. CDR3 sequence: CASSPYNQETQYF. The CDR3 DNA reads as TGTGCCAGCAGCCCCTACAACCAAGAGACCCAGTACTTC.

This clonotype was observed a handful of times. This chain uses TRBV28 with TRBJ2-7; D call uncertain. CDR3 length equals 15 residues. The V gene's germline CDR1 is MDHEN and CDR2 SYDVKM. The V end lost 6 bases, the J end lost 0 bases, and 15 bases lay between the germline ends. CDR3 sequence (DNA): TGTGCCAGCAGCTTGATCGGCCTTAGCTCCTACGAGCAGTACTTC. This codes for CASSLIGLSSYEQYF.

Concerning this clonotype itself: At one end the junction does not follow the germline gene, possibly because of a read error. The chain links TRBV29-1 to TRBJ2-1; D is perhaps TRBD1 (7 bases). CDR3 length equals 14 residues. Looked up from germline, CDR1 is SQVTM and CDR2 is ANQGSEA. The CDR3: CSTRGESSYDEQFF. The CDR3 DNA reads TGCAGCACCAGGGGGGAGAGCTCCTACGATGAGCAGTTCTTC.

This clonotype came up a few times. The CDR3 loop is CASSLHSSYEQYF. In DNA, the CDR3 is TGTGCCAGCAGCTTGCACTCGAGCTACGAGCAGTACTTC. The chain has TRBV11-2 and TRBJ2-1; no definite D call. The DNA end lines up better with TRBJ2-7; the J call may be wrong. The CDR3 has 13 residues. CDR1 SGHAT and CDR2 FQNNGV come from the germline V gene.

The chain couples TRBV27 to TRBJ2-7, with D tentatively TRBD1 (5 bases). The CDR3 contains 14 residues. V was trimmed by 4 bases and J by 5 bases, leaving 15 bases between them. Germline V gene sequence: CDR1 MNHEY, CDR2 SMNVEV (reference sequence). The CDR3 DNA reads as TGTGCCAGCAGTTGGTGGGGCGCTGCCGACGAGCAGTACTTC. Its translation: CASSWWGAADEQYF.

This clonotype was observed a handful of times. The chain has TRBV27 and TRBJ1-4; TRBD1 is a possible D gene (6 bases). V lost 5 bases, J lost 4 bases, and 14 bases lay in between. The V gene's germline CDR1 is MNHEY and CDR2 SMNVEV (reference sequence). This CDR3 contains 15 residues. In nucleotides, the CDR3 is TGTGCCAGCAGTCCGACGGACAGCTATAATGAAAAACTGTTTTTT. Translated, it gives CASSPTDSYNEKLFF.

The rearrangement links TRBV29-1 to TRBJ2-3, with 10 bases lining up with TRBD2. Germline V CDR1 and CDR2: SQVTM, ANQGSEA. The CDR3 has 16 residues. The trim removed 1 base at V and 5 bases at J, leaving 9 bases unmatched. The CDR3 DNA sequence: TGCAGCGTTGAAGGACGGGCTGGACTAGCGGAAGATACGCAGTATTTT. Translating gives CSVEGRAGLAEDTQYF.

The chain carries TRBV3-1 and TRBJ2-3; D may be TRBD2 (6 bases). The CDR3 is 16 amino acids. Germline CDR1 and CDR2: LGHDT and YNNKEL (reference sequence). The ends were cut back, 0 bases at V and 4 bases at J, with 14 bases in the middle. The CDR3 DNA sequence: TGTGCCAGCAGCCAAGAAAGGGGACTTAGGGCAGATACGCAGTATTTT. Translation: CASSQERGLRADTQYF.

This clonotype has more than one count but fewer than ten. The chain recombines TRBV7-9 with TRBJ2-3; 7 bases are a match to TRBD1. Trimming at V came to 5 bases and at J to 0 bases, leaving 8 bases not matched to a gene. Germline V CDR1 and CDR2: SEHNR, FQNEAQ (reference sequence). The CDR3 length is 16 residues. CDR3 sequence: CASSHDRAKSTDTQYF. The CDR3 nucleotides are TGTGCCAGCAGCCACGACAGGGCGAAGAGCACAGATACGCAGTATTTT. Supplemented by reference TRBV7-9 and TRBJ2-3, the full variable domain reads DTGVSQNPRHKITKRGQNVTFRCDPISEHNRLYWYRQTLGQGPEFLTYFQNEAQLEKSRLLSDRFSAERPKGSFSTLEIQRTEQGDSAMYLCASSHDRAKSTDTQYFGPGTRLTVL.

The chain couples TRBV29-1 to TRBJ1-2; tentative D call: TRBD1 (5 bases). V was trimmed by 0 bases and J by 4 bases, leaving 12 bases between them. Germline CDR1 and CDR2: SQVTM and ANQGSEA. The CDR3 loop spans 14 amino acids. DNA for the CDR3: TGCAGCGTTGAAGAGCAGGAGGGGAGCTATGGCTACACCTTC. Its protein product is CSVEEQEGSYGYTF.

For this clonotype: One end of the junction fails to match germline, which may point to a read error. The chain uses TRBV11-2 and TRBJ2-7, with 12 bases aligning to TRBD1. Germline CDR1 is SGHAT and CDR2 is FQNNGV. CDR3 length equals 13 residues. The CDR3 sequence is CAGSWDRGREQYF. The CDR3 region has the DNA TGTGCCGGCAGCTGGGACAGGGGGCGCGAGCAGTACTTC.

This chain joins TRBV4-1 and TRBJ2-5; D ambiguous. CDR1 is MGHRA, CDR2 YSYEKL, per germline. The CDR3 runs to 15 residues. Between the trimmed V and J ends, which lost 1 base and 2 bases, there was a span of 11 bases. CDR3: CASSQGFQIQETQYF. The CDR3 coding sequence is TGCGCCAGCAGCCAAGGTTTCCAGATTCAAGAGACCCAGTACTTC.

This clonotype was seen a handful of times. V and J are TRBV4-3 and TRBJ2-3; 11 bases align to TRBD2. J was trimmed by 0 bases and V by 0 bases; bases with no gene match: 14. CDR1 and CDR2 from the germline V gene are LGHNA and YSLEER. The CDR3 is 21 residues long. The CDR3 is CASSQDRASGGYLSSTDTQYF. CDR3 nucleotides: TGCGCCAGCAGCCAAGATAGGGCTAGCGGGGGGTACCTATCTAGCACAGATACGCAGTATTTT.

The rearrangement joins TRBV18 to TRBJ2-3; no clear D gene. There are 13 residues in the CDR3. The germline CDR1 and CDR2 sequences are KGHSH and LQKENI. V gave up 6 bases and J gave up 0 bases, with 7 bases separating them. This chain's CDR3 is CASSTHSTDTQYF. In nucleotides, the CDR3 is TGTGCCAGCTCGACCCATAGCACAGATACGCAGTATTTT.